Reported below is one T cell receptor beta chain. This sample is part of a study of neoadjuvant anti-PD-1 for oral cavity cancer. Study-level information: Non-progressing patients received a fourth nivolumab dose near day 43, then surgery on days 50-56.

No culture or expansion preceded analysis of these blood cells. The assay was immunoSEQ multiplex PCR, and TCRdb's table has in-frame clones only and misses some. This table has more than 10,000 clones, over 50% appearing once. The ends were cut back, 0 bases at V and 6 bases at J, with 14 bases in the middle. The CDR3 runs 15 residues. Germline V gene lookup returns CDR1 MNHEY and CDR2 SMNVEV (reference sequence). The origin of this receptor is a person aged 35-79 years with oral cavity squamous cell carcinoma. The rearrangement links TRBV27 to TRBJ1-2; D is ambiguous. Specimen: PBMCs, collected before nivolumab (anti-PD-1) treatment. The CDR3 DNA reads TGTGCCAGCAGTTTATCGCGCGGAGGAGCTGATGGCTACACCTTC. It yields the protein CASSLSRGGADGYTF.